This T cell receptor (beta chain) was profiled in a study of neoadjuvant anti-PD-1 for oral cavity cancer. Study overall: Nivolumab at 3 mg/kg was mostly given biweekly, three to four doses, pre-surgery. Around day 43, patients without progression received a fourth nivolumab dose before surgery.

With 5 bases removed from V and 5 bases from J, the gap between germline ends came to 12 bases. The CDR3 contains 13 residues. Germline V CDR1 and CDR2: MNHEY, SMNVEV (reference sequence). As regards this clone: No antigen is known for it.

Sample time point: after neoadjuvant nivolumab, at surgical resection. The study's findings and limits: Non-responders to neoadjuvant nivolumab had significantly more clonal PBMC T cells than responders.

PBMC libraries mostly used 400 to 550 ng of input genomic DNA, with six replicates per sample. The protocol was immunoSEQ multiplex PCR, while the TCRdb copy is restricted to in-frame clones and leaves out a portion. The sample includes fewer than 90,000 clones, about 85% seen only once; the top ten take 3.4%. The material sequenced was PBMCs, taken after nivolumab (anti-PD-1) treatment. This receptor was obtained from a person between 40 and 85 years old with oral cavity squamous cell carcinoma. V is TRBV27 and J is TRBJ2-5; TRBD1 is a possible D gene (6 bases). The CDR3 region has the DNA TGTGCCAGCAGTCGGGACACCCTTGAGACCCAGTACTTC. It specifies CASSRDTLETQYF.